The 4 T cell receptor beta chains given below trace back to one sample, sequenced in a study of PD-1 blockade in mismatch repair-deficient tumors. Some clones are missing from TCRdb's copy, which holds only in-frame ones; the method was immunoSEQ multiplex PCR. This table holds some 100,000 clones, 82% found once. Here the sequenced sample was peripheral blood, taken approximately 35 weeks after starting pembrolizumab. Source of these receptors: an adult with mismatch repair-deficient cancer.

The chain carries TRBV11-2 and TRBJ2-2; no firm D call. The CDR3 consists of 13 residues. The V and J ends lost 0 bases and 4 bases respectively, with 3 bases between them. CDR1 SGHAT and CDR2 FQNNGV come from the germline V gene. The CDR3 loop is CASSLDTTGELFF. The CDR3 DNA reads TGTGCCAGCAGCTTAGATACCACCGGGGAGCTGTTTTTT.

The chain uses TRBV21-1 and TRBJ2-2; the DNA was not compared with TRBD2, the D call given in the table. TRBV21-1 is described as a pseudogene. The CDR3 runs 14 residues. In DNA form, the CDR3 reads TGTGCCAGCAGCAAAGCCCTGAACACCGGGGAGCTGTTTTTT. This translates into CASSKALNTGELFF.

The V call is TRBV7-2, the J call TRBJ1-1; TRBD1 might be the D (5 bases). Deletions cut 5 bases from V and 1 base from J, with 11 bases between. The CDR3 covers 14 residues. Germline CDR1 reads SGHTA; CDR2 reads FQGNSA. This CDR3 is CASSQDRANTEAFF. CDR3 coding DNA: TGTGCCAGCAGCCAAGACAGAGCGAACACTGAAGCTTTCTTT.

The chain recombines TRBV18 with TRBJ2-5; TRBD2 is a possible D gene (6 bases). Germline V gene lookup returns CDR1 KGHSH and CDR2 LQKENI. This CDR3 is 14 amino acids long. The germline V and J ends were trimmed by 3 bases and 1 base, with 9 bases remaining between them. CDR3 sequence (DNA): TGTGCCAGCTCACCCGTGGGACTCCAAGAGACCCAGTACTTC. The encoded protein is CASSPVGLQETQYF.